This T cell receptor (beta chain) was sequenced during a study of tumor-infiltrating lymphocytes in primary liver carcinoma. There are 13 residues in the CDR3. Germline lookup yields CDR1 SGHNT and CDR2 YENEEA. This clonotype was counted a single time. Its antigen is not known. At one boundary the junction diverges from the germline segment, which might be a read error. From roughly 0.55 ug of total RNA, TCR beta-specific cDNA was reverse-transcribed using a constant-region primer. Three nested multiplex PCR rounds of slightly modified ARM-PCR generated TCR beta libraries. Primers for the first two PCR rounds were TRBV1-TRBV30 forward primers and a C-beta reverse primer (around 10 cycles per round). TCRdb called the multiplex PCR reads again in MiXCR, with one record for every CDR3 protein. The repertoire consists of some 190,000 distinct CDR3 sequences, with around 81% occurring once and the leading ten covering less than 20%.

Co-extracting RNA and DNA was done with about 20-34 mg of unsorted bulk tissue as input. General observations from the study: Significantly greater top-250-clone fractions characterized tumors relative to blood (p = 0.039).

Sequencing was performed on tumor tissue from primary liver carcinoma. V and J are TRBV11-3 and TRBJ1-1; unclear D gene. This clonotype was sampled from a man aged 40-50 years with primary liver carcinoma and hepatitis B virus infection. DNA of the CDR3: TGTACCAGCAGCAAGGCCACGGGCACCGCAGCTTTCTTT. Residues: CTSSKATGTAAFF.